A selection of T cell receptor beta chains follows, all from one sample in a study of T-cell memory formation after mild COVID-19. From the 5' RACE reads, TCRdb called clonotypes with MiXCR, one entry per CDR3 protein. The table records fewer than 600,000 distinct CDR3 sequences, about 20% of them present only once. Sequencing used PBMCs or a T cell subset sorted from them (not recorded which). These receptors were taken from an adult woman who had mild COVID-19 (a few samples of this study predate the infection). Cell type and time point are not known. Both conserved end residues are part of each CDR3. D genes are given only for firm matches. Only some rows state a clone size, as once, few, many or a class for expanded clones.

D gene	V gene	clone size	J gene	CDR3 protein	CDR3 DNA
NA	TRBV10-3	few	TRBJ2-7	CAISDGTATYEQYF	TGTGCCATCAGTGATGGAACCGCCACCTACGAGCAGTACTTC
TRBD2	TRBV20-1	few	TRBJ2-1	CSASHPLAGAYNEQFF	TGCAGTGCTAGCCATCCACTAGCGGGGGCTTACAATGAGCAGTTCTTC
TRBD1	TRBV4-1	many	TRBJ1-2	CASSQLTGRVAKDGYTF	TGCGCCAGCAGCCAGTTGACAGGGAGAGTGGCGAAGGATGGCTACACCTTC
TRBD2	TRBV6-2/TRBV6-3	few	TRBJ2-1	CASSPAGAGNEQFF	TGTGCCAGCAGTCCAGCGGGAGCGGGGAATGAGCAGTTCTTC
NA	TRBV20-1	NA	TRBJ1-1	CSARIGQAEGGTEAFF	TGCAGTGCTAGAATCGGACAAGCGGAAGGTGGCACTGAAGCTTTCTTT
NA	TRBV28	NA	TRBJ2-3	CASSLLALSTDTQYF	TGTGCCAGCAGTTTGTTAGCATTGAGCACAGATACGCAGTATTTT
NA	TRBV20-1	NA	TRBJ2-4	CSATRHKAGVGKNIQYF	TGCAGTGCTACCAGACACAAGGCAGGGGTGGGGAAAAACATTCAGTACTTC
TRBD1	TRBV20-1	NA	TRBJ1-2	CSASRRVWDRDYGYTF	TGCAGTGCATCCCGGCGAGTCTGGGACAGGGACTATGGCTACACCTTC
TRBD1	TRBV12-3/TRBV12-4	NA	TRBJ2-4	CASSPALDRQKNIQYF	TGTGCCAGCAGCCCAGCTTTGGACAGGCAAAAAAACATTCAGTACTTC
NA	TRBV5-4	once	TRBJ1-5	CASSLGGADQPQHF	TGTGCCAGCAGCTTGGGGGGGGCAGATCAGCCCCAGCATTTT
TRBD2	TRBV6-5	NA	TRBJ2-7	CASRTHSAGDEQYF	TGTGCCAGCAGAACTCATTCCGCGGGAGACGAGCAGTACTTC
NA	TRBV11-3	NA	TRBJ2-1	CASSGSSRNEQFF	TGTGCCAGCAGCGGGAGTTCGAGGAATGAGCAGTTCTTC
TRBD2	TRBV7-9	NA	TRBJ2-1	CASSFASGGNEQFF	TGTGCCAGCAGCTTTGCAAGCGGGGGTAATGAGCAGTTCTTC
TRBD1	TRBV5-5	once	TRBJ1-3	CASSLRPRDRGDF	TGTGCCAGCAGCTTGAGACCCCGGGACAGGGGGGATTTT
NA	TRBV5-1	NA	TRBJ1-3	CASSLATSSGNTIYF	TGCGCCAGCAGCTTGGCCACGAGCTCTGGAAACACCATATATTTT
TRBD1	TRBV7-9	NA	TRBJ2-7	CASSFTGTGYEQYF	TGTGCCAGCAGCTTCACCGGGACAGGCTACGAGCAGTACTTC
NA	TRBV2	few	TRBJ2-1	CASSLDSSSYNEQFF	TGTGCCAGCAGTCTGGACAGCAGCTCCTACAATGAGCAGTTCTTC
NA	TRBV5-1	NA	TRBJ2-7	CASSLDGGPDYEQYF	TGCGCCAGCAGCTTGGACGGAGGCCCGGACTACGAGCAGTACTTC
TRBD1	TRBV12-3/TRBV12-4	few	TRBJ1-1	CASSPIFIHLDRGNTEAFF	TGTGCCAGCAGTCCCATATTCATCCATTTGGACAGGGGAAACACTGAAGCTTTCTTT
TRBD1	TRBV20-1	NA	TRBJ1-1	CSARDGTGGHTEAFF	TGCAGTGCTAGAGATGGGACAGGGGGCCACACTGAAGCTTTCTTT
NA	TRBV6-6	NA	TRBJ1-6	CASSLPLDSPLHF	TGTGCCAGCAGCCTCCCCCTAGATTCACCCCTCCACTTT
TRBD1	TRBV7-9	NA	TRBJ2-7	CASSLIGTGNYEQYF	TGTGCCAGCAGCCTAATCGGGACAGGGAACTACGAGCAGTACTTC
TRBD2	TRBV6-2/TRBV6-3	NA	TRBJ2-7	CASSYRVGGYEQYF	TGTGCCAGCAGTTACAGAGTCGGGGGGTACGAGCAGTACTTC
NA	TRBV7-9	NA	TRBJ2-2	CASSGRESGELFF	TGTGCCAGCAGCGGCCGGGAGTCGGGGGAGCTGTTTTTT
TRBD1	TRBV27	NA	TRBJ1-4	CASSSLGQGNEKLFF	TGTGCCAGCAGTTCTCTTGGACAGGGTAATGAAAAACTGTTTTTT
NA	TRBV18	NA	TRBJ1-4	CASSVGAPPGEKLFF	TGTGCCAGCTCAGTCGGAGCTCCACCTGGGGAAAAACTGTTTTTT
NA	TRBV6-5	NA	TRBJ2-3	CASKGADTQYF	TGTGCCAGCAAAGGGGCAGATACGCAGTATTTT
TRBD1	TRBV7-9	few	TRBJ1-5	CASSSGQNSNQPQHF	TGTGCCAGCAGCTCGGGACAGAATAGCAATCAGCCCCAGCATTTT
NA	TRBV19	few	TRBJ1-5	CASSMEQFNQPQHF	TGTGCCAGTAGTATGGAACAGTTCAATCAGCCCCAGCATTTT
NA	TRBV9	NA	TRBJ2-3	CASSVLFTDTQYF	TGTGCCAGCAGCGTTCTCTTCACAGATACGCAGTATTTT
NA	TRBV7-8	NA	TRBJ2-1	CASTPQGFAEQFF	TGTGCCAGCACCCCCCAGGGCTTTGCTGAGCAGTTCTTC
NA	TRBV5-1	NA	TRBJ2-7	CASSPSFGEQYF	TGCGCCAGCAGCCCCTCCTTCGGCGAGCAGTACTTC
NA	TRBV24-1	many	TRBJ2-2	CATSVAGIYTGELFF	TGTGCCACCAGTGTTGCAGGGATCTACACCGGGGAGCTGTTTTTT
NA	TRBV27	NA	TRBJ1-5	CASSSTDNQPQHF	TGTGCCAGCAGTTCAACAGATAATCAGCCCCAGCATTTT
TRBD2	TRBV5-1	few	TRBJ2-1	CASSSSGSAYNEQFF	TGCGCCAGCAGCAGTAGCGGGAGTGCTTACAATGAGCAGTTCTTC
NA	TRBV20-1	NA	TRBJ2-7	CSARENSYEQYF	TGCAGTGCTAGAGAGAACTCCTACGAGCAGTACTTC
NA	TRBV12-3/TRBV12-4	NA	TRBJ1-2	CASSFSEGVGYTF	TGTGCCAGCAGTTTCTCAGAGGGGGTGGGCTACACCTTC
NA	TRBV10-3	NA	TRBJ1-3	CAIRGDSSGNTIYF	TGTGCCATCAGGGGAGACAGCTCTGGAAACACCATATATTTT
NA	TRBV11-1	NA	TRBJ1-1	CASSLAGGSPNTEAFF	TGTGCCAGCAGCTTAGCGGGAGGCAGCCCGAACACTGAAGCTTTCTTT
NA	TRBV2	once	TRBJ1-1	CASSEWDSAFF	TGTGCCAGCAGTGAATGGGATTCGGCTTTCTTT
NA	TRBV5-1	NA	TRBJ2-3	CASSFRDPRPTDTQYF	TGCGCCAGCAGCTTCCGGGACCCAAGACCAACAGATACGCAGTATTTT
NA	TRBV18	many	TRBJ2-7	CASSPTLQGYEQYF	TGTGCCAGCTCACCTACCTTACAGGGCTACGAGCAGTACTTC
TRBD1	TRBV5-1	many	TRBJ1-6	CASSRQGSYNSPLHF	TGCGCCAGCAGCCGACAGGGTTCCTATAATTCACCCCTCCACTTT
NA	TRBV7-8	NA	TRBJ1-5	CASSPNIGNQPQHF	TGTGCCAGCAGCCCCAATATAGGCAATCAGCCCCAGCATTTT
TRBD2	TRBV19	NA	TRBJ2-3	CASSASSGSSDTQYF	TGTGCCAGTAGTGCATCTAGCGGGAGTTCAGATACGCAGTATTTT
NA	TRBV24-1	few	TRBJ1-1	CATSGQMNTEAFF	TGTGCCACCAGTGGGCAGATGAACACTGAAGCTTTCTTT
NA	TRBV7-8	NA	TRBJ2-5	CASSLAGPLDETQYF	TGTGCCAGCAGCTTAGCCGGGCCGCTGGATGAGACCCAGTACTTC
TRBD1	TRBV6-6	many	TRBJ1-1	CASSYSGQPNTEAFF	TGTGCCAGCAGTTACTCGGGACAGCCGAACACTGAAGCTTTCTTT
NA	TRBV4-1	NA	TRBJ2-7	CASSLQGFGNEQYF	TGCGCCAGCAGCCTACAAGGTTTTGGGAACGAGCAGTACTTC
TRBD1	TRBV12-3/TRBV12-4	NA	TRBJ2-7	CASSLETGVGEQYF	TGTGCCAGCAGTTTGGAGACAGGGGTCGGCGAGCAGTACTTC
NA	TRBV7-2	NA	TRBJ2-6	CASSLSPGANVLTF	TGTGCCAGCAGCTTGTCGCCTGGGGCCAACGTCCTGACTTTC
NA	TRBV20-1	few	TRBJ2-3	CSAREGGSTDTQYF	TGCAGTGCTAGAGAGGGGGGTAGCACAGATACGCAGTATTTT
NA	TRBV25-1	few	TRBJ1-1	CASSKDRTLSGTEAFF	TGTGCCAGCAGTAAGGACAGAACACTCAGCGGGACTGAAGCTTTCTTT